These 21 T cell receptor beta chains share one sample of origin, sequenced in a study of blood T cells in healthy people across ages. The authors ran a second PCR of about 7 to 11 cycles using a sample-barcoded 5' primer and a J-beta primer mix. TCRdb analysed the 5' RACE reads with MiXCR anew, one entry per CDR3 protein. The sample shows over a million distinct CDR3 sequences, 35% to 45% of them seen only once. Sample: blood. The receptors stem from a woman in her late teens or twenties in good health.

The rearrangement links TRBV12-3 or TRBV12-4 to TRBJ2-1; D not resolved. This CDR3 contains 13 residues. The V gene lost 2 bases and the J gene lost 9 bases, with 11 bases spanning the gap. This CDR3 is CASSLLSSGEQFF. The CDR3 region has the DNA TGTGCCAGCAGTTTACTGTCCTCCGGTGAGCAGTTCTTC.

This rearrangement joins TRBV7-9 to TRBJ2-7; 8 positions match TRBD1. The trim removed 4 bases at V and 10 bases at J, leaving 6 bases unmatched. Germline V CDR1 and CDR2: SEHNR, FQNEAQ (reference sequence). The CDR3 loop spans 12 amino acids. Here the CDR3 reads CASSSPDRDQYF. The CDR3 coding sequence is TGTGCCAGCAGCTCCCCGGACAGGGATCAGTACTTC. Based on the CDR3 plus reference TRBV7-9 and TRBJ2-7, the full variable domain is DTGVSQNPRHKITKRGQNVTFRCDPISEHNRLYWYRQTLGQGPEFLTYFQNEAQLEKSRLLSDRFSAERPKGSFSTLEIQRTEQGDSAMYLCASSSPDRDQYFGPGTRLTVT.

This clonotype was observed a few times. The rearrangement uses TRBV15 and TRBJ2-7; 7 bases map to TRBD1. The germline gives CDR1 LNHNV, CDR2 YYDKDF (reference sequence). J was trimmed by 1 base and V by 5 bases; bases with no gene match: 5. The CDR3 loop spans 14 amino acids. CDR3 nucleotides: TGTGCCACCAGCCGGGGACAGAATTCCTACGAGCAGTACTTC. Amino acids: CATSRGQNSYEQYF.

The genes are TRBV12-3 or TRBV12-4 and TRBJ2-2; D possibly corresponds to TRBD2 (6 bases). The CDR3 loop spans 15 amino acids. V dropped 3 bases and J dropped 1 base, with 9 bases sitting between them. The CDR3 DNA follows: TGTGCCAGCAGTTTGCGGGGAGTGAACACCGGGGAGCTGTTTTTT. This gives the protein CASSLRGVNTGELFF.

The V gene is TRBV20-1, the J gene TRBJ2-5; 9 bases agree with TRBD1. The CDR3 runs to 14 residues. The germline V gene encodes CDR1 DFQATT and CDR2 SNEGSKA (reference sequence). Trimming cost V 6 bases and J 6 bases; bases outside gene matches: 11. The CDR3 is CSASGTGSRQTQYF. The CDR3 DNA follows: TGCAGTGCGTCCGGGACAGGGTCAAGGCAGACCCAGTACTTC.

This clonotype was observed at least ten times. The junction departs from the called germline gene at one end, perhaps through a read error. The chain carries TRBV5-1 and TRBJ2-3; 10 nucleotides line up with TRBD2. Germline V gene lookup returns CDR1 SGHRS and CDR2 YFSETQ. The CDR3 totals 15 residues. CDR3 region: CASSLGLASTDTQYF. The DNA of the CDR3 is TGTGCCAGCAGCTTGGGACTAGCGAGCACAGATACGCAGTATTTT. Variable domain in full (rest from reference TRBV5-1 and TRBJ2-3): KAGVTQTPRYLIKTRGQQVTLSCSPISGHRSVSWYQQTPGQGLQFLFEYFSETQRNKGNFPGRFSGRQFSNSRSEMNVSTLELGDSALYLCASSLGLASTDTQYFGPGTRLTVL.

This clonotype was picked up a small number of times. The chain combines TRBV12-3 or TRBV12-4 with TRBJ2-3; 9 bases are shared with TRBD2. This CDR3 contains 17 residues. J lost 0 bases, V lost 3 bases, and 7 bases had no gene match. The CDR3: CASSFRLAGLSTDTQYF. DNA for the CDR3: TGTGCCAGCAGTTTTCGGCTAGCGGGGCTAAGCACAGATACGCAGTATTTT.

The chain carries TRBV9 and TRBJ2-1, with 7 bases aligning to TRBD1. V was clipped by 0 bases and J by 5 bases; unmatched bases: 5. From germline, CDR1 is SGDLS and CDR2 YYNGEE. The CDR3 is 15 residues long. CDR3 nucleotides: TGTGCCAGCAGCGTAGGAGGACAGGCCAACAATGAGCAGTTCTTC. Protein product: CASSVGGQANNEQFF. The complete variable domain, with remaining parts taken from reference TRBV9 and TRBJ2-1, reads DSGVTQTPKHLITATGQRVTLRCSPRSGDLSVYWYQQSLDQGLQFLIQYYNGEERAKGNILERFSAQQFPDLHSELNLSSLELGDSALYFCASSVGGQANNEQFFGPGTRLTVL.

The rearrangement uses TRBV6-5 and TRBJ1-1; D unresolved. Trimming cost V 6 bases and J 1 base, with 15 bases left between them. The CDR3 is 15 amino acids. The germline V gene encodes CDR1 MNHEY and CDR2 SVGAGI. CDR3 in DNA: TGTGCCAGCAGACGCCCCCTCTTGGAGAACACTGAAGCTTTCTTT. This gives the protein CASRRPLLENTEAFF.

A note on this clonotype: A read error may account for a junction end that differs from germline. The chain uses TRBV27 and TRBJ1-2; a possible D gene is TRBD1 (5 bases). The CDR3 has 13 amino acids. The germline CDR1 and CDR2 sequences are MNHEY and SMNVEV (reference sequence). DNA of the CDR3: TGTGCCGGCAGTTTATGGGGGGAAGGTGGCTACACCTTC. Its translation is CAGSLWGEGGYTF.

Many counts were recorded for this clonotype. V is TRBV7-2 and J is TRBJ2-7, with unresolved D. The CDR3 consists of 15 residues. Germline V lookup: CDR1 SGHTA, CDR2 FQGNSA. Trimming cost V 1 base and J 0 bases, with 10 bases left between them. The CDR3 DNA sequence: TGTGCCAGCAGCTTAGGCCAATCGAGCTCCTACGAGCAGTACTTC. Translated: CASSLGQSSSYEQYF.

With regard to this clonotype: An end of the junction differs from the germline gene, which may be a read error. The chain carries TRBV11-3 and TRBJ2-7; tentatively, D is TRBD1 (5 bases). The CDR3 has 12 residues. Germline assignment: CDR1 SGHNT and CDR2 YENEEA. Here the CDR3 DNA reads TGTGTCAGCAGCTTTCAGGGAAATGAGCAGTACTTC. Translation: CVSSFQGNEQYF.

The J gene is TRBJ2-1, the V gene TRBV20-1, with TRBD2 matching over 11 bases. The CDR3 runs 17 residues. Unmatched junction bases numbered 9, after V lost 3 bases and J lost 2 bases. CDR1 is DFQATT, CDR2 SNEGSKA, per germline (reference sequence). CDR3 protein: CSARVPTSGGPYNEQFF. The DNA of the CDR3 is TGCAGTGCTAGGGTACCAACTAGCGGGGGTCCCTACAATGAGCAGTTCTTC.

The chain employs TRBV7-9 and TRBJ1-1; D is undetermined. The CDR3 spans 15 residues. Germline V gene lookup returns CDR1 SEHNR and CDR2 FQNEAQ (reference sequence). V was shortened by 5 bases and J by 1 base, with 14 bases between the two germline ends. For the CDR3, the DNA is TGTGCCAGCAGCCGGACCATAAACGGGAACACTGAAGCTTTCTTT. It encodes CASSRTINGNTEAFF.

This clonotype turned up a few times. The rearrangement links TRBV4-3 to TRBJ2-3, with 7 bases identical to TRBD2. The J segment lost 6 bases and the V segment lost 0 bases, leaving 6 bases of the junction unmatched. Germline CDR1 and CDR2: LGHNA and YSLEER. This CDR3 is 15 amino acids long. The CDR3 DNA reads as TGCGCCAGCAGCCAAGATCGGACTAGTGGGGATACGCAGTATTTT. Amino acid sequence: CASSQDRTSGDTQYF.

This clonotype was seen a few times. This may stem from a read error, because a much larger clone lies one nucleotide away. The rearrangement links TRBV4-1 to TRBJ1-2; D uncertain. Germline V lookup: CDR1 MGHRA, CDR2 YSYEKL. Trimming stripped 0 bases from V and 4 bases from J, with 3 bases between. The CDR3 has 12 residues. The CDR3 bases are TGCGCCAGCAGCCAAGACATCTATGGCTACACCTTC. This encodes CASSQDIYGYTF.

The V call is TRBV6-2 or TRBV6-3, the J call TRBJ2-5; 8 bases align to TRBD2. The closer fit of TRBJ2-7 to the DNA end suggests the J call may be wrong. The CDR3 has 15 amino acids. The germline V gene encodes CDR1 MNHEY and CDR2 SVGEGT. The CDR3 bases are TGTGCCAGCAGTTACTCGAACGGGAGGGTCTACGAGCAGTACTTC. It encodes CASSYSNGRVYEQYF.

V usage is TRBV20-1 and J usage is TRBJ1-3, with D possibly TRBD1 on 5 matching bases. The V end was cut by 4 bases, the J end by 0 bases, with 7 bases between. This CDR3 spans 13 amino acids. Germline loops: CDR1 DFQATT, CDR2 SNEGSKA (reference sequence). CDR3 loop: CSATDNSGNTIYF. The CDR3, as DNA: TGCAGTGCTACGGACAACTCTGGAAACACCATATATTTT.

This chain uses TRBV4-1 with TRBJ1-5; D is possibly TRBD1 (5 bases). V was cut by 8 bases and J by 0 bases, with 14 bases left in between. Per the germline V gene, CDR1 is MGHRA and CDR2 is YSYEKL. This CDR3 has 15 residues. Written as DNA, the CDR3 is TGCGCCAGCGCCGGGGCAATGAGTAGCAATCAGCCCCAGCATTTT. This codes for CASAGAMSSNQPQHF.

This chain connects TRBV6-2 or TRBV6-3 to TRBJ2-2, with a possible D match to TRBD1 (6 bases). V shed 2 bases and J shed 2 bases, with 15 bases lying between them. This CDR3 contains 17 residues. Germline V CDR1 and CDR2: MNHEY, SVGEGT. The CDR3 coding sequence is TGTGCCAGCAGTTACAAGCAGGGGTCCACAAACACCGGGGAGCTGTTTTTT. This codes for CASSYKQGSTNTGELFF.

The DNA of the CDR3 is TGTGCCAGCAGTTACGGGAGGGGTCGGGATCAGCCCCAGCATTTT. Translation: CASSYGRGRDQPQHF. The rearrangement uses TRBV6-6 and TRBJ1-5, with D possibly TRBD1 on 5 matching bases. Trimming pared 2 bases from V and 5 bases from J, leaving 13 bases between. The CDR3 runs 15 residues. Germline assignment: CDR1 MNHNY and CDR2 SVGAGI (reference sequence).